This TCR beta chain was sequenced for a study of T cell responses to AZD1222 COVID-19 vaccine. Study-wide findings and caveats: At baseline, seropositivity was found in only a handful of AZD1222 recipients. Among the donors, most were white British and more were female, and clonal diversity was possibly underestimated. Spike was spanned by vaccine-associated CD4 TCRs, with dominance at 160-218 and 743-854.

This table comes from immunoSEQ multiplex PCR, and its TCRdb copy is limited to in-frame clones, with some not included. The sample consists of some 110,000 clones, 84% of them appearing once. On this clone itself: The target antigen is unknown.

Germline CDR1 is SGHRS and CDR2 is YFSETQ. This CDR3 contains 15 residues. Trimming took off 2 bases at V and 4 bases at J, with 12 bases between the two ends. This chain links TRBV5-1 with TRBJ1-4; D is uncertain. This specimen was peripheral blood, taken on day 0 of AZD1222 vaccination. The sequence came from an adult in good health. The CDR3 region is CASSFETGSNEKLFF. The CDR3 nucleotides are TGCGCCAGCAGCTTCGAAACGGGGAGTAATGAAAAACTGTTTTTT. The variable domain in full, completed from reference TRBV5-1 and TRBJ1-4, reads KAGVTQTPRYLIKTRGQQVTLSCSPISGHRSVSWYQQTPGQGLQFLFEYFSETQRNKGNFPGRFSGRQFSNSRSEMNVSTLELGDSALYLCASSFETGSNEKLFFGSGTQLSVL.